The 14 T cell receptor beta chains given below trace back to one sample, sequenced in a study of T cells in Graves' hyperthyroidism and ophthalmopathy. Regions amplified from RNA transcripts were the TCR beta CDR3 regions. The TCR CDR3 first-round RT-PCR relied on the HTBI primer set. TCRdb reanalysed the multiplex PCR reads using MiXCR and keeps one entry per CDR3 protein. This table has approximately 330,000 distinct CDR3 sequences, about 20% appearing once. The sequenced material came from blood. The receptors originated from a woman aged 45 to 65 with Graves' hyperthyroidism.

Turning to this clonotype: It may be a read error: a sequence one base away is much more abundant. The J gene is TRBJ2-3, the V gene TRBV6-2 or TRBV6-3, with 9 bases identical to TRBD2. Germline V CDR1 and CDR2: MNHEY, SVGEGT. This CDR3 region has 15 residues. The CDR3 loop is CAGSYKAGGADTQYF. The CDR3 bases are TGTGCCGGCAGTTATAAAGCGGGGGGCGCAGATACGCAGTATTTT.

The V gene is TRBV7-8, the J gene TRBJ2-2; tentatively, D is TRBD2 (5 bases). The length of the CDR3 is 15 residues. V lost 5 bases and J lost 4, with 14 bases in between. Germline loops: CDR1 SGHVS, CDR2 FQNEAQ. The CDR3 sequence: CASSPAGAGTGELFF. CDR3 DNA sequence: TGTGCCAGCAGCCCGGCGGGTGCGGGCACCGGGGAGCTGTTTTTT.

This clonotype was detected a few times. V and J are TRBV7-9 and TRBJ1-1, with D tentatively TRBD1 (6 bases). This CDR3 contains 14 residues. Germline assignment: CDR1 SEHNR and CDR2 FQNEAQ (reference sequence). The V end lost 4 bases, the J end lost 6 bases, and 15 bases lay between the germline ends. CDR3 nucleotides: TGTGCCAGCAGCTCCGGGGGGACAATCCCTGAAGCTTTCTTT. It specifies CASSSGGTIPEAFF.

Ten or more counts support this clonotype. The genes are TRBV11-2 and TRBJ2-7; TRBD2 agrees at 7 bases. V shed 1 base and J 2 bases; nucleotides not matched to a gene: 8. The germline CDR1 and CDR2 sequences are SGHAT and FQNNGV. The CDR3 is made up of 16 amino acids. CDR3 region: CASSLASSGIPYEQYF. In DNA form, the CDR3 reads TGTGCCAGCAGCTTAGCCTCTAGCGGTATTCCCTACGAGCAGTACTTC.

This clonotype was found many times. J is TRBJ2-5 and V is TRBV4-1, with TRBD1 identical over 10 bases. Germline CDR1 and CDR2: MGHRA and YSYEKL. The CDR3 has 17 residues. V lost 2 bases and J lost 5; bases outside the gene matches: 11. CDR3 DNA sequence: TGCGCCAGCAGCCAATCTCCGGACAGGGGGGATTGGGAGACCCAGTACTTC. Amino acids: CASSQSPDRGDWETQYF.

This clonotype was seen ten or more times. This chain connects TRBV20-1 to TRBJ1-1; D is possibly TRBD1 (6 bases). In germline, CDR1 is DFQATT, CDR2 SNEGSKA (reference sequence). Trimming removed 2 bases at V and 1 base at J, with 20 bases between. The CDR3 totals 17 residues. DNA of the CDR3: TGCAGTGCTAGATCTTTGACAGGCCAAGCCCCGAACACTGAAGCTTTCTTT. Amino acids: CSARSLTGQAPNTEAFF.

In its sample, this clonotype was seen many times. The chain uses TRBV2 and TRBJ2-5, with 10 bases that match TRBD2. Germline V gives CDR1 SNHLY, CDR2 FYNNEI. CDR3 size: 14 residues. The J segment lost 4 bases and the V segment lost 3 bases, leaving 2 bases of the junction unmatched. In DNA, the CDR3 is TGTGCCAGCAGTGATATAGCGGGAGGAGAGACCCAGTACTTC. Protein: CASSDIAGGETQYF.

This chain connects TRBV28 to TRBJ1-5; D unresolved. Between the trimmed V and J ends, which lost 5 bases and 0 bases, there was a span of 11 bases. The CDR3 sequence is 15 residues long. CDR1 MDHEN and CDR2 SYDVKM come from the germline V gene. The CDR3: CASSIRSSSNQPQHF. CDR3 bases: TGTGCCAGCAGTATCAGGTCCAGTAGCAATCAGCCCCAGCATTTT.

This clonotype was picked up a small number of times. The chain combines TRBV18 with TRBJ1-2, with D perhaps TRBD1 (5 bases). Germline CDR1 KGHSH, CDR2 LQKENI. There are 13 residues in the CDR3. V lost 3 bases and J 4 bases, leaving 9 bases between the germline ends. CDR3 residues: CASSPNQGYGYTF. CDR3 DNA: TGTGCCAGCTCACCTAACCAGGGCTATGGCTACACCTTC.

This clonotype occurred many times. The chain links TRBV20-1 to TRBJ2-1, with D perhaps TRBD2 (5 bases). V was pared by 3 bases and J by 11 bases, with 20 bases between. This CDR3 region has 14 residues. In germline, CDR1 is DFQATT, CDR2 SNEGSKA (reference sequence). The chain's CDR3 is CSASSSPILNQQFF. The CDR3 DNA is TGCAGTGCTAGTTCTAGCCCAATCCTCAACCAGCAGTTCTTC.

CDR3 sequence reads: CASSLIAVSGANVLTF. As DNA, the CDR3 is TGTGCCAGCAGCTTAATTGCAGTTTCTGGGGCCAACGTCCTGACTTTC. This rearrangement joins TRBV7-3 to TRBJ2-6; D remains ambiguous. The CDR3 consists of 16 residues. CDR1 and CDR2 from the germline V gene are SGHTA and FQGTGA. V lost 1 base to trimming and J lost 1 base, with 8 bases between them.

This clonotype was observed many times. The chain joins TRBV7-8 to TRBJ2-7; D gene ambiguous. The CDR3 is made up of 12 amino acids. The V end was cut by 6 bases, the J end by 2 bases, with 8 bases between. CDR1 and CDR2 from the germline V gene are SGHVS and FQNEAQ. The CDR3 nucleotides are TGTGCCAGCAGTTGGGAACCCTACGAGCAGTACTTC. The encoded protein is CASSWEPYEQYF.

The CDR3 DNA is TGCGCCAGCAGCCAATTGAGGGTGACTGAAGCTTTCTTT. Protein: CASSQLRVTEAFF. The genes are TRBV4-1 and TRBJ1-1; D not resolved. Germline V gene lookup returns CDR1 MGHRA and CDR2 YSYEKL. V shed 2 bases and J shed 5 bases, with 9 bases lying between them. This CDR3 has 13 residues.

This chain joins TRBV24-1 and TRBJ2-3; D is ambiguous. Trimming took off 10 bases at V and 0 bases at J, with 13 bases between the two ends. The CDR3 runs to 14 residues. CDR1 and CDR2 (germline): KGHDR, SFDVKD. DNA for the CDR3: TGTGCCACATCCCCGCAGGCCAGCACAGATACGCAGTATTTT. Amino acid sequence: CATSPQASTDTQYF.